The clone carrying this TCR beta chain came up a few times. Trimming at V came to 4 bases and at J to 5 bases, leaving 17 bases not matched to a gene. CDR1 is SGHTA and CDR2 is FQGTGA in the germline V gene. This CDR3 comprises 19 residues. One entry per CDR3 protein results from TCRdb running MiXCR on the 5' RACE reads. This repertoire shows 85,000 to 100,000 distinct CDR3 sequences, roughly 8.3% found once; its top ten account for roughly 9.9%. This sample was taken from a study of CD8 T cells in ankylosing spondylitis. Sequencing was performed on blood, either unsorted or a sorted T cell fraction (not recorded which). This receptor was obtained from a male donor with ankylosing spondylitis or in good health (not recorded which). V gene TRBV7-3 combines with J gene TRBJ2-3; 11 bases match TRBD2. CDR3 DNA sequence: TGTGCCAGCAGCTCAGTTGGGTTAGCGGGGGGGCCCGAGAAAGATACGCAGTATTTT. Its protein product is CASSSVGLAGGPEKDTQYF.